Described below is a single T cell receptor beta chain sequence and its context. Its antigen is not known. These data originate in a study of beta chain features in type 1 diabetes. Each of the sorted populations had a purity greater than 95%. Isolated RNA was reverse transcribed in full, so expressed TCRB transcripts were sequenced. Naive, central memory and regulatory T cell samples yielded some 3.9 million reads on average. Only in-frame clones appear in the TCRdb table, and some are missing; sequencing was by immunoSEQ multiplex PCR. The profile covers 100,000 to 150,000 clones, with 17% appearing a single time and 2.6% taken by the ten largest. Study-wide results and caveats: Type 1 diabetes patients had TCRB CDR3s that were shorter (moderately but significantly so) in all four CD4+ subsets.

From germline, CDR1 is SQVTM and CDR2 ANQGSEA. The CDR3 loop spans 13 amino acids. Unmatched junction bases numbered 8, after V lost 4 bases and J lost 9 bases. The chain joins TRBV29-1 to TRBJ2-1; 8 bases are shared with TRBD2. The clonotype comes from a man aged 18-30 years with type 1 diabetes. The sequenced sample consisted of central memory CD4+ T cells from blood. CDR3 loop: CSVGHGRGSEQFF. The CDR3 nucleotides read TGCAGCGTTGGCCACGGGAGGGGGAGTGAGCAGTTCTTC.